Listed here are 14 T cell receptor beta chains from one sample, sequenced in a study of cytomegalovirus exposure and HLA in healthy donors. With 60 Vbeta and 13 Jbeta primers, the PCR was carried out. The table came from immunoSEQ multiplex PCR; TCRdb's copy has only in-frame clones and leaves some out. The sample carries under 300,000 clones, around 86% recorded once. Sequencing was performed on PBMCs. The source is a man aged 35-49 years in good health and CMV-seropositive.

This chain connects TRBV9 to TRBJ1-3, with D possibly being TRBD1 (5 bases). Trimming removed 3 bases from V and 0 bases from J, with 10 bases in between. This CDR3 is 15 amino acids long. CDR1 SGDLS and CDR2 YYNGEE come from the germline V gene. For the CDR3, the DNA is TGTGCCAGCAGCGCCGGCGGGGGCTCTGGAAACACCATATATTTT. This encodes CASSAGGGSGNTIYF.

The V gene is TRBV29-1, the J gene TRBJ2-7, with 13 nucleotides matching TRBD2. The CDR3 runs 16 residues. Trimming cost V 4 bases and J 0 bases; bases outside gene matches: 6. Germline loops: CDR1 SQVTM, CDR2 ANQGSEA. The CDR3 region has the DNA TGCAGCGTTGGGACTAGCGGGAGTCGGGTCTCCTACGAGCAGTACTTC. It codes for CSVGTSGSRVSYEQYF.

V is TRBV2 and J is TRBJ2-1, with 8 bases identical to TRBD1. Per the germline V gene, CDR1 is SNHLY and CDR2 is FYNNEI. The length of the CDR3 is 13 residues. The J segment lost 6 bases and the V segment lost 6 bases, leaving 4 bases of the junction unmatched. This CDR3 reads CASSPTGANEQFF. The CDR3 DNA is TGTGCCAGCAGCCCGACAGGGGCCAATGAGCAGTTCTTC.

Of note for this clone: Within the sample, other DNA sequences also encode this same CDR3. The V call is TRBV4-3, the J call TRBJ2-1; 7 positions match TRBD2. Germline values: CDR1 LGHNA, CDR2 YSLEER. The CDR3 contains 16 residues. With 2 bases clipped from V and 3 bases from J, the junction kept 7 bases outside the gene matches. As DNA, the CDR3 is TGCGCCAGCAGCCAATTGGGAAGCGGGGACTACAATGAGCAGTTCTTC. The encoded protein is CASSQLGSGDYNEQFF.

The rearrangement joins TRBV6-1 to TRBJ1-5; D is possibly TRBD1 (6 bases). Per germline, CDR1 MNHNS and CDR2 SASEGT. This CDR3 is built from 14 residues. V lost 4 bases, J lost 6 bases, and 13 bases lay in between. CDR3 in DNA: TGTGCCAGCAGTGCACAGGGTGAGAGTCAGCCCCAGCATTTT. Residues: CASSAQGESQPQHF.

The chain joins TRBV21-1 to TRBJ2-3; the D call TRBD1 from the table was never checked on the DNA. TRBV21-1 is tagged as a pseudogene. CDR3 length: 18 residues. The DNA of the CDR3 is TGTGCCAGCAGCCCCTTCGGGACAGGGGACCGTAGCACAGATACGCAGTATTTT. Protein sequence: CASSPFGTGDRSTDTQYF.

The rearrangement joins TRBV19 to TRBJ2-7, with D maybe TRBD1 (6 bases). CDR3 size: 13 residues. Germline V CDR1 and CDR2: LNHDA, SQIVND (reference sequence). Trimming removed 5 bases at V and 3 bases at J, with 11 bases between. This chain's CDR3 is CASSRTALYEQYF. CDR3 coding DNA: TGTGCCAGTAGTCGGACAGCCCTCTACGAGCAGTACTTC. The whole variable domain, filled in from reference TRBV19 and TRBJ2-7, reads DGGITQSPKYLFRKEGQNVTLSCEQNLNHDAMYWYRQDPGQGLRLIYYSQIVNDFQKGDIAEGYSVSREKKESFPLTVTSAQKNPTAFYLCASSRTALYEQYFGPGTRLTVT.

J is TRBJ2-7 and V is TRBV9; D not resolved. The CDR3 length is 15 residues. V was trimmed by 0 bases and J by 5 bases, leaving 15 bases between them. Germline CDR1 and CDR2: SGDLS and YYNGEE. The chain's CDR3 is CASSVDHLGLDEQYF. CDR3 nucleotides: TGTGCCAGCAGCGTAGACCACCTCGGTCTCGACGAGCAGTACTTC.

V and J are TRBV28 and TRBJ1-5, with D possibly TRBD1 on 5 matching bases. In germline, CDR1 is MDHEN, CDR2 SYDVKM. The ends were cut back, 5 bases at V and 5 bases at J, with 10 bases in the middle. The CDR3 runs 13 residues. CDR3 DNA sequence: TGTGCCAGCAGTAGATTAGGGGATCAGCCCCAGCATTTT. Its protein product is CASSRLGDQPQHF.

CDR3: CAWSGIPNTEAFF. DNA of the CDR3: TGTGCCTGGAGCGGGATACCGAACACTGAAGCTTTCTTT. V gene TRBV30 combines with J gene TRBJ1-1, with D uncertain. CDR1 is GTSNPN, CDR2 SVGIG, per germline (reference sequence). The CDR3 has 13 residues. Trimming removed 3 bases at V and 1 base at J, with 9 bases between.

The V and J genes are TRBV27 and TRBJ2-3; the match to TRBD2 covers 9 bases. The germline V gene encodes CDR1 MNHEY and CDR2 SMNVEV (reference sequence). The CDR3 contains 16 residues. The ends lost 5 bases at V and 6 bases at J; junction bases unmatched: 12. The CDR3 here is CASSGGYSGSWDTQYF. Written as DNA, the CDR3 is TGTGCCAGCAGTGGGGGGTATAGCGGGAGTTGGGATACGCAGTATTTT.

This chain connects TRBV7-3 to TRBJ2-3, with 10 nucleotides matching TRBD2. CDR1 is SGHTA and CDR2 is FQGTGA in the germline V gene. The CDR3 has 13 residues. Trimming took 5 bases from V and 15 from J; bases not matched to a gene: 11. The CDR3 DNA reads as TGTGCCAGCAGCCCGGCGGGACTAGCGCCGTCCTATTTT. This translates into CASSPAGLAPSYF.

The genes are TRBV18 and TRBJ2-1, with 7 bases identical to TRBD1. Germline CDR1 reads KGHSH; CDR2 reads LQKENI. Losses at the gene ends were 0 bases for V and 7 bases for J; bases not matched to a gene: 3. CDR3 size: 14 residues. CDR3 region: CASSPPDRANEQFF. The CDR3 coding sequence is TGTGCCAGCTCACCACCTGACAGGGCTAATGAGCAGTTCTTC.

The DNA of the CDR3 is TGTGCCAGCAGCCAAACAGGGGAGGAGACTGAAGCTTTCTTT. This encodes CASSQTGEETEAFF. This chain links TRBV7-9 with TRBJ1-1; the match to TRBD1 covers 7 bases. V gave up 5 bases and J gave up 5 bases; unmatched junction bases: 8. CDR1 and CDR2 from the germline V gene are SEHNR and FQNEAQ (reference sequence). This CDR3 has 14 amino acids.